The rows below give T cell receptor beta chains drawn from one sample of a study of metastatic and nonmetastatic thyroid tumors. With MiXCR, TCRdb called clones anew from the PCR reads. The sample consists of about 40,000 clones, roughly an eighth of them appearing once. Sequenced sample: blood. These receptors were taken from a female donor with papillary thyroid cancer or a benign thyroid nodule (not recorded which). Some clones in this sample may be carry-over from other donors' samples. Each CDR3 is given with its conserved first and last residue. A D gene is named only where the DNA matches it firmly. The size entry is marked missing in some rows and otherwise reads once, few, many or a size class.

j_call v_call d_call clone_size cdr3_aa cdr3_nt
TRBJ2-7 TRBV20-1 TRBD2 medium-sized CSARPRGLAGNYEQYF TGCAGTGCTAGACCACGGGGACTAGCGGGAAACTACGAGCAGTACTTC
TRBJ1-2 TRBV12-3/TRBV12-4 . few CASSLGDGYTF TGTGCCAGCAGCCTCGGGGATGGCTACACCTTC
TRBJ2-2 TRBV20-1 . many CSARWTTNTGELFF TGCAGTGCTAGATGGACCACGAACACCGGGGAGCTGTTTTTT
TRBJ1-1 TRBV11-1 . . CASSPITMNTETFF TGTGCCAGCAGCCCCATAACTATGAACACTGAAACTTTCTTT
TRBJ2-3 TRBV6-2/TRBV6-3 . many CASRPTRTDTQYF TGTGCCAGCAGGCCGACTAGAACAGATACGCAGTATTTT
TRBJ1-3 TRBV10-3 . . CAITGGTDNRNTIYF TGTGCCATCACTGGGGGAACTGACAATAGGAACACCATATATTTT
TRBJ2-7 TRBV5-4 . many CASSFAGTLTEQYF TGTGCCAGCAGCTTTGCGGGTACTCTAACCGAGCAGTACTTC
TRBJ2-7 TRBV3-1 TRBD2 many CASSQDLGLAGGQYEQYF TGTGCCAGCAGCCAAGATCTGGGACTAGCGGGAGGGCAATACGAGCAGTACTTC
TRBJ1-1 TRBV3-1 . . CASSPLTGGTEAFF TGTGCCAGCAGCCCCTTAACCGGAGGGACTGAAGCTTTCTTT
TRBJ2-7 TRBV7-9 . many CASSPGRSYEQYF TGTGCCAGCAGCCCCGGCCGCTCCTACGAGCAGTACTTC
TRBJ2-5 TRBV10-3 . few CAIRPGKSQETQYF TGTGCCATCAGACCAGGGAAAAGCCAAGAGACCCAGTACTTC
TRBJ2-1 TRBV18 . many CASSPWQRGNEQFF TGTGCCAGCTCACCATGGCAACGGGGCAATGAGCAGTTCTTC
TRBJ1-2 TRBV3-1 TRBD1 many CASSDRDRGAGYTF TGTGCCAGCAGCGACCGGGACAGGGGAGCTGGCTACACCTTC
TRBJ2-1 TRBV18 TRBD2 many CASSPGLAVNEQFF TGTGCCAGCTCACCGGGACTAGCGGTAAATGAGCAGTTCTTC
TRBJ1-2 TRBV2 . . CASPGTHTYGYTF TGTGCCAGCCCTGGTACCCATACCTATGGCTACACCTTC
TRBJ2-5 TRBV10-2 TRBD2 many CASSDWQRGETQYF TGCGCCAGCAGTGATTGGCAGCGGGGGGAGACCCAGTACTTC
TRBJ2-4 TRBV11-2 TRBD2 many CASSLPRGSGSSGAKNIQYF TGTGCCAGCAGCCTACCCCGGGGTAGCGGGAGTTCGGGGGCCAAAAACATTCAGTACTTC
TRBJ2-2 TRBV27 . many CASSPHNPRELFF TGTGCCAGCAGTCCCCACAATCCGAGGGAGCTGTTTTTT
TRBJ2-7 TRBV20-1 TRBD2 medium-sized CSARSVSAGDYEQYF TGCAGTGCTAGATCGGTTTCAGCGGGAGACTACGAGCAGTACTTC
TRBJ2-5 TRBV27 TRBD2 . CASREGGRDTQYF TGTGCCAGTAGGGAGGGAGGGCGGGATACCCAGTACTTC
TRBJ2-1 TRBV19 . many CASSIVRSYRVSYNEQFF TGTGCCAGTAGTATAGTTCGGAGCTACCGAGTCTCCTACAATGAGCAGTTCTTC
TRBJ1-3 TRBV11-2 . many CASSQGQTSGNTIYF TGTGCCAGCAGTCAAGGACAGACCTCTGGAAACACCATATATTTT
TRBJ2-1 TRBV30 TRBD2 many CAWQIAGLVFNNEQFF TGTGCCTGGCAGATCGCGGGACTAGTATTTAACAATGAGCAGTTCTTC
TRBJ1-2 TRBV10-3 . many CAISDGGHMNYGYTF TGTGCCATCAGTGATGGGGGGCATATGAACTATGGCTACACCTTC
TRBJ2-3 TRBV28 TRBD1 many CASSLDRGGADTQYF TGTGCCAGCAGTTTGGACAGGGGAGGCGCAGATACGCAGTATTTT
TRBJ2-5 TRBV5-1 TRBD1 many CASSLEAGGGDQETQYF TGCGCCAGCAGCTTGGAGGCAGGGGGCGGTGATCAAGAGACCCAGTACTTC
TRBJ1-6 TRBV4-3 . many CASSQDLQAWSLHF TGCGCCAGCAGCCAAGATCTCCAAGCTTGGTCTCTCCACTTT
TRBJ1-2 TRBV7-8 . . CASSFGGGDYGYTF TGTGCCAGCAGCTTCGGAGGGGGTGACTATGGCTACACCTTC
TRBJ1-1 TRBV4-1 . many CASSPRGWGTEAFF TGCGCCAGCAGCCCCAGGGGTTGGGGCACTGAAGCTTTCTTT
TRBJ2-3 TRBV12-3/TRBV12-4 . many CASSLPFSTDTQYF TGTGCCAGCAGCCTCCCATTCTCGACAGATACGCAGTATTTT
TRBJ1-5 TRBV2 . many CASSKDTAGNQPQHF TGTGCCAGCAGTAAAGACACGGCGGGCAATCAGCCCCAGCATTTT
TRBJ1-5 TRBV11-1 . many CASSLVGSQSSNQPQHF TGTGCCAGCAGCTTAGTCGGTAGCCAGAGTAGCAATCAGCCCCAGCATTTT
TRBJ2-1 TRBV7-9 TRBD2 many CASSTPGLAANNEQFF TGTGCCAGCAGCACCCCGGGACTAGCGGCAAACAATGAGCAGTTCTTC
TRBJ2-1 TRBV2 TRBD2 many CASTGGLVSNEQFF TGTGCCAGCACCGGGGGACTAGTGAGCAATGAGCAGTTCTTC
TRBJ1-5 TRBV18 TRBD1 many CASSPPETGLGQPQHF TGTGCCAGCTCACCACCAGAGACAGGGTTGGGCCAGCCCCAGCATTTT